This T cell receptor (beta chain) was obtained from a study of siplizumab effects on memory and regulatory T cells. Concerning this clone: Its antigen is currently unknown.

The assay was immunoSEQ multiplex PCR, and TCRdb's table has in-frame clones only and misses some. The table includes about 80,000 clones, over 90% detected once. The trim removed 2 bases at V and 0 bases at J, leaving 2 bases unmatched. The CDR3 runs 16 residues. The germline V gene encodes CDR1 MGHRA and CDR2 YSYEKL. General study findings and limits: It was not possible to assign a naive or memory phenotype to roughly 75-97% of proliferating CD4+ or CD8+ clones. Among mappable alloreactive CD4+ clones, the Treg-derived fraction averaged nearly 70% with siplizumab versus less than 35% in controls.

The source material was CD8+ T cells sorted from blood. The origin of this receptor is a human donor in good health. This chain connects TRBV4-1 to TRBJ2-3, with TRBD2 identical over 10 bases. CDR3 amino acids: CASSQQGLASTDTQYF. CDR3 sequence (DNA): TGCGCCAGCAGCCAACAGGGACTAGCGAGCACAGATACGCAGTATTTT.